Listed below are T cell receptor beta chains from one sample, sequenced in a study of blood T cell repertoires in COVID-19. Sequenced by immunoSEQ multiplex PCR; TCRdb stores in-frame clones only, minus some. Among 150,000 to 180,000 clones listed, roughly four fifths were seen once. The sequencing input was peripheral blood. These receptors were taken from an older woman with acute or convalescent COVID-19. Both conserved end residues are part of each CDR3. D genes are given only for firm matches. Size values are once, few and many counts, or a class for expanded clones, and some rows have none.

CDR3 length	V gene	J gene	clone size	D gene	CDR3 protein	CDR3 DNA
15	TRBV9	TRBJ1-4	-	TRBD1	CASSTSGTGGEKLFF	TGTGCCAGCAGCACCTCCGGGACAGGGGGGGAAAAACTGTTTTTT
15	TRBV27	TRBJ2-5	once	TRBD1	CASSRGTVGQETQYF	TGTGCCAGCAGTCGTGGGACAGTCGGACAAGAGACCCAGTACTTC
15	TRBV4-2	TRBJ2-3	-	TRBD2	CASHQGGGAVDTQYF	TGTGCCAGCCATCAGGGCGGGGGGGCGGTTGATACGCAGTATTTT
12	TRBV27	TRBJ1-6	-	-	CASTGGGSPLHF	TGTGCCAGCACCGGGGGGGGTTCACCCCTCCACTTT
16	TRBV5-1	TRBJ2-2	few	TRBD1	CASSSSGTVDTGELFF	TGCGCCAGCAGCTCCTCCGGGACAGTAGACACCGGGGAGCTGTTTTTT
13	TRBV6-5	TRBJ2-3	-	-	CASRSRRGDTQYF	TGTGCCAGCAGATCCCGTCGGGGGGATACGCAGTATTTT
16	TRBV28	TRBJ2-3	-	-	CASSRVPAYGTDTQYF	TGTGCCAGCAGCCGGGTCCCCGCCTATGGCACAGATACGCAGTATTTT
15	TRBV19	TRBJ2-2	-	-	CATTPMGMNTGELFF	TGTGCCACCACCCCCATGGGCATGAACACCGGGGAGCTGTTTTTT
15	TRBV5-1	TRBJ2-2	once	TRBD2	CASTNRGANTGELFF	TGCGCCAGCACCAACCGGGGGGCGAACACCGGGGAGCTGTTTTTT
16	TRBV5-1	TRBJ2-1	-	TRBD2	CASSSGERGGYNEQFF	TGCGCCAGCAGCTCCGGAGAGCGGGGGGGCTACAATGAGCAGTTCTTC
14	TRBV9	TRBJ1-2	once	-	CASRWGQQSGGYTF	TGTGCCAGCAGGTGGGGACAACAATCGGGTGGCTACACCTTC
13	TRBV10-3	TRBJ2-7	few	-	CAISERYSYEQYF	TGTGCCATCAGTGAGCGGTACTCCTACGAGCAGTACTTC
15	TRBV7-2	TRBJ2-7	-	TRBD2	CASSLASGGLYEQYF	TGTGCCAGCAGCTTAGCGAGCGGGGGACTCTACGAGCAGTACTTC
15	TRBV7-9	TRBJ1-1	-	TRBD1	CASSPRQGPNTEAFF	TGTGCCAGCAGCCCCAGACAGGGACCTAACACTGAAGCTTTCTTT
15	TRBV6-5	TRBJ2-1	-	TRBD1	CASRKDRGDHNEQFF	TGTGCCAGCAGGAAAGACAGGGGGGACCACAATGAGCAGTTCTTC
13	TRBV6-2/TRBV6-3	TRBJ1-5	once	-	CASSYERNQPQHF	TGTGCCAGCAGTTACGAGCGCAATCAGCCCCAGCATTTT
13	TRBV2	TRBJ1-5	-	-	CASRDSSIQPQHF	TGTGCCAGCAGGGACAGTAGCATTCAGCCCCAGCATTTT
14	TRBV6-1	TRBJ1-2	once	TRBD1	CASSEPRTGDGYTF	TGTGCCAGCAGTGAACCCAGGACAGGGGATGGCTACACCTTC
17	TRBV3-1/TRBV3-2	TRBJ2-3	-	TRBD1	CASSQDVIWDRGDTQYF	TGTGCCAGCAGCCAAGACGTTATCTGGGACAGGGGGGATACGCAGTATTTT
18	TRBV6-1	TRBJ2-1	-	TRBD2	CASSERISGGAPYNEQFF	TGTGCCAGCAGTGAAAGGATTAGCGGGGGGGCCCCCTACAATGAGCAGTTCTTC
14	TRBV18	TRBJ1-2	-	TRBD1	CASSDTGTAYGYTF	TGTGCCAGCTCAGATACCGGGACAGCCTATGGCTACACCTTC
15	TRBV12-5	TRBJ1-5	-	-	CASGFGADPNQPQHF	TGTGCTAGTGGTTTTGGGGCTGATCCCAATCAGCCCCAGCATTTT
12	TRBV9	TRBJ1-1	few	-	CASSPGSTEAFF	TGTGCCAGCAGCCCTGGGAGCACTGAAGCTTTCTTT
16	TRBV2	TRBJ2-2	-	TRBD2	CASRKAGGHYTGELFF	TGTGCCAGCAGGAAAGCGGGGGGCCATTACACCGGGGAGCTGTTTTTT
14	TRBV3-1/TRBV3-2	TRBJ2-2	-	TRBD1	CASSPGQGTGELFF	TGTGCCAGCAGCCCGGGACAGGGGACCGGGGAGCTGTTTTTT
13	TRBV9	TRBJ2-5	-	-	CASSAGTGGTQYF	TGTGCCAGCAGCGCCGGGACCGGGGGGACCCAGTACTTC
14	TRBV7-3	TRBJ2-5	-	-	CASSQGQASETQYF	TGTGCCAGCAGCCAGGGGCAGGCGTCGGAGACCCAGTACTTC
15	TRBV19	TRBJ1-1	-	-	CASSENEGVSTEAFF	TGTGCCAGTAGTGAAAACGAGGGAGTAAGTACTGAAGCTTTCTTT
12	TRBV19	TRBJ1-2	few	-	CASSSNRFSYTF	TGTGCCAGTAGTTCGAACAGGTTTAGCTACACCTTC
14	TRBV30	TRBJ1-4	-	-	CAWRGGATNEKLFF	TGTGCCTGGAGGGGAGGGGCAACTAATGAAAAACTGTTTTTT
14	TRBV10-3	TRBJ2-5	-	-	CAIRPGTRGETQYF	TGTGCCATCAGACCCGGGACAAGAGGAGAGACCCAGTACTTC
14	TRBV2	TRBJ1-6	-	-	CASSVRTPNSPLHF	TGTGCCAGCAGTGTTCGGACTCCAAATTCACCCCTCCACTTT
17	TRBV5-1	TRBJ2-3	-	TRBD2	CASSKGLAAYSTDTQYF	TGCGCCAGCAGCAAGGGACTAGCGGCTTATAGCACAGATACGCAGTATTTT
16	TRBV3-1/TRBV3-2	TRBJ1-1	-	TRBD1	CASSQDLTGRYTEAFF	TGTGCCAGCAGCCAAGATTTGACAGGGAGGTACACTGAAGCTTTCTTT
15	TRBV9	TRBJ2-2	-	TRBD1	CASSVWDRDTGELFF	TGTGCCAGCAGCGTCTGGGACAGAGACACCGGGGAGCTGTTTTTT
15	TRBV27	TRBJ1-1	-	-	CASSLQYTVNTEAFF	TGTGCCAGCAGTTTACAGTATACCGTGAACACTGAAGCTTTCTTT
15	TRBV27	TRBJ1-5	many	-	CASRGGVVSNQPQHF	TGTGCCAGCAGGGGAGGGGTGGTAAGCAATCAGCCCCAGCATTTT
15	TRBV27	TRBJ2-7	once	TRBD1	CASSPTGVGRYEQYF	TGTGCCAGCAGTCCTACAGGGGTAGGGCGCTACGAGCAGTACTTC
16	TRBV27	TRBJ2-1	-	TRBD2	CASSLSAGGFTNEQFF	TGTGCCAGCAGTTTATCGGCGGGGGGGTTTACAAATGAGCAGTTCTTC
16	TRBV27	TRBJ1-2	-	-	CASKKGGTPQGYGYTF	TGTGCCAGCAAAAAAGGAGGGACTCCTCAGGGTTATGGCTACACCTTC
15	TRBV5-5	TRBJ1-4	-	TRBD1	CASSSPGQGYEKLFF	TGTGCCAGCAGCTCGCCGGGACAGGGGTATGAAAAACTGTTTTTT